Presented here are 8 T cell receptor beta chains from one specimen sequenced in a study of blood T cell repertoires in COVID-19. TCRdb's table, derived via immunoSEQ multiplex PCR, lists solely in-frame clones and lacks some. The table records about 160,000 clones, about nine tenths of them present only once. Material: peripheral blood. These receptors came from a man in his sixties with active or convalescent COVID-19.

The rearrangement joins TRBV5-1 to TRBJ2-3; TRBD1 matches at 10 bases. The CDR3 spans 14 residues. J lost 4 bases, V lost 7 bases, and 6 bases had no gene match. Germline CDR1 and CDR2: SGHRS and YFSETQ. The CDR3, as DNA: TGCGCCAGCCGTCTTGGGACAGGGGCAGATACGCAGTATTTT. As protein: CASRLGTGADTQYF. Complete variable domain (other parts from reference TRBV5-1 and TRBJ2-3): KAGVTQTPRYLIKTRGQQVTLSCSPISGHRSVSWYQQTPGQGLQFLFEYFSETQRNKGNFPGRFSGRQFSNSRSEMNVSTLELGDSALYLCASRLGTGADTQYFGPGTRLTVL.

The chain links TRBV5-1 to TRBJ1-1; TRBD1 aligns across 10 bases. Per germline, CDR1 SGHRS and CDR2 YFSETQ. The V gene end was trimmed by 4 bases and the J gene end by 3 bases; junction bases not matched to a gene: 9. The CDR3 spans 16 residues. CDR3 region: CASSQKTGGAYTEAFF. As DNA, the CDR3 is TGCGCCAGCAGCCAAAAGACAGGGGGCGCCTACACTGAAGCTTTCTTT.

The rearrangement uses TRBV5-4 and TRBJ1-2, with a possible D match to TRBD1 (6 bases). The CDR3 loop spans 14 amino acids. Germline values: CDR1 SGHNT, CDR2 YYREEE (reference sequence). V was pared by 5 bases and J by 4 bases, with 15 bases between. Here the CDR3 reads CASSPIDRSYGYTF. The CDR3 DNA is TGTGCCAGCAGTCCGATCGACAGGAGCTATGGCTACACCTTC.

Only one count was recorded for this clone. This chain joins TRBV5-1 and TRBJ1-1; the D gene is possibly TRBD1 (6 bases). Germline V lookup: CDR1 SGHRS, CDR2 YFSETQ. The ends were cut back, 3 bases at V and 4 bases at J, with 19 bases in the middle. The CDR3 length is 16 residues. The CDR3 region is CASSSLSGGAGTEAFF. The CDR3 nucleotides are TGCGCCAGCAGCTCCCTATCGGGGGGGGCTGGCACTGAAGCTTTCTTT.

The CDR3 nucleotides read TGTGCCAGCTCACCAATGGTCTCAACGGACATTCAGTACTTC. As protein: CASSPMVSTDIQYF. This rearrangement joins TRBV18 to TRBJ2-4; no clear D. There are 14 residues in the CDR3. With 2 bases removed from V and 8 bases from J, the gap between germline ends came to 13 bases. Germline CDR1 KGHSH, CDR2 LQKENI.

The chain is built from TRBV20-1 and TRBJ1-6; a possible D gene is TRBD1 (5 bases). Per germline, CDR1 DFQATT and CDR2 SNEGSKA (reference sequence). The V end lost 6 bases, the J end lost 4 bases, and 19 bases lay between the germline ends. The CDR3 covers 16 residues. DNA of the CDR3: TGCAGTGCCAGTTGGGGGGACGGCATATATAATTCACCCCTCCACTTT. Encoded protein: CSASWGDGIYNSPLHF.

V and J are TRBV6-5 and TRBJ2-7, with 7 bases lining up with TRBD1. CDR3 length: 15 residues. CDR1 MNHEY and CDR2 SVGAGI come from the germline V gene. Unmatched junction bases numbered 9, after V lost 7 bases and J lost 0 bases. For the CDR3, the DNA is TGTGCCAGCATCGCCGACAGGGACAGCTCCTACGAGCAGTACTTC. This encodes CASIADRDSSYEQYF.

The chain recombines TRBV11-2 with TRBJ1-1; D unresolved. The CDR3 has 13 amino acids. The V end was cut by 1 base, the J end by 7 bases, with 10 bases between. The germline CDR1 and CDR2 sequences are SGHAT and FQNNGV. CDR3 sequence (DNA): TGTGCCAGCAGCTTAGTGGAGGACGGTGAAGCTTTCTTT. Amino acid sequence: CASSLVEDGEAFF.